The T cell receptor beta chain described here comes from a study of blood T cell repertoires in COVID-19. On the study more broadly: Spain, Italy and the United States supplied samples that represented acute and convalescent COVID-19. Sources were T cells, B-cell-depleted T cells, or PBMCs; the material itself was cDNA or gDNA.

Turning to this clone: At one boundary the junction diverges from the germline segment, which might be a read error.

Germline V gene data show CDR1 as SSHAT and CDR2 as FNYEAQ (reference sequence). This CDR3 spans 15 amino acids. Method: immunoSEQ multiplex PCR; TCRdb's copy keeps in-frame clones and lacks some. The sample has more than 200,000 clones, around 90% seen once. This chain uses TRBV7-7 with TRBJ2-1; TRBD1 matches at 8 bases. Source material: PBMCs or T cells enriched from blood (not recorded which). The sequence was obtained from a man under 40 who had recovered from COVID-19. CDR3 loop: CASSLTGASYNEQFF. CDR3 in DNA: TGTGCTAGCAGCTTGACAGGGGCTTCGTACAATGAGCAGTTCTTC.